Listed below are T cell receptor beta chains from one sample, sequenced in a study of CD8 T cells in ankylosing spondylitis. From the 5' RACE reads, TCRdb called clonotypes with MiXCR, one entry per CDR3 protein. This table holds around 22,000 distinct CDR3 sequences, over 10% found once. Sequencing was done on a sample of blood. These receptors were obtained from a male donor with ankylosing spondylitis or in good health (not recorded which). Each CDR3 is given with its conserved first and last residue. The D gene is left open where the match is weak. A clone size is listed for some rows: how often the clone was seen (once, few, many), or a class if it is expanded.

D gene,J gene,clone size,V gene,CDR3 protein,CDR3 DNA
.,TRBJ1-1,many,TRBV5-1,CASSLDRPAEAFF,TGCGCCAGCAGCTTGGACAGACCCGCTGAAGCTTTCTTT
TRBD2,TRBJ2-7,few,TRBV7-2,CASSLVLAGANEQYF,TGTGCCAGCAGCTTAGTGCTAGCGGGAGCAAACGAGCAGTACTTC
.,TRBJ2-2,.,TRBV7-7,CASSPGPRNTGELFF,TGTGCCAGCAGCCCGGGACCAAGAAACACCGGGGAGCTGTTTTTT
TRBD1,TRBJ2-7,.,TRBV10-3,CAINRQGPGYEQYF,TGTGCCATCAACCGACAGGGCCCCGGATACGAGCAGTACTTC
.,TRBJ2-6,few,TRBV15,CATSRRSSGANVLTF,TGTGCCACCAGCCGAAGGAGCTCTGGGGCCAACGTCCTGACTTTC
.,TRBJ1-1,.,TRBV29-1,CSVAKAGMNTEAFF,TGCAGCGTTGCGAAGGCCGGGATGAACACTGAAGCTTTCTTT
.,TRBJ2-1,.,TRBV29-1,CSLINYVGVSYNEQFF,TGCAGCTTAATAAATTACGTCGGGGTCTCCTACAATGAGCAGTTCTTC
.,TRBJ1-1,many,TRBV3-1,CASSHRGGRGNTEAFF,TGTGCCAGCAGCCACCGCGGGGGTCGGGGGAACACTGAAGCTTTCTTT
.,TRBJ2-3,many,TRBV29-1,CSVVEGTDTQYF,TGCAGCGTTGTGGAGGGGACAGATACGCAGTATTTT
.,TRBJ2-2,.,TRBV2,CASSFRQGTGELFF,TGTGCCAGCAGTTTCAGGCAAGGAACCGGGGAGCTGTTTTTT
.,TRBJ2-6,.,TRBV9,CASSENTLSGANVLTF,TGTGCCAGCAGCGAAAATACCCTCTCTGGGGCCAACGTCCTGACTTTC
.,TRBJ2-3,many,TRBV5-1,CASSLVQGGGTDTQYF,TGCGCCAGCAGCTTGGTACAGGGAGGGGGCACAGATACGCAGTATTTT
.,TRBJ2-3,medium-sized,TRBV14,CASSQTQGRGSPTDTQYF,TGTGCCAGCAGCCAAACGCAGGGGCGCGGTTCGCCAACAGATACGCAGTATTTT
TRBD1,TRBJ1-2,many,TRBV19,CASTPPDRGHIGYTF,TGTGCCAGTACCCCCCCGGACAGGGGGCATATTGGCTACACCTTC
.,TRBJ1-4,.,TRBV19,CASSTPDGIKLFF,TGTGCCAGTAGTACCCCCGACGGGATAAAACTGTTTTTT
TRBD2,TRBJ2-1,few,TRBV7-2,CASSPPGGNEQFF,TGTGCCAGCAGCCCCCCGGGGGGCAATGAGCAGTTCTTC
.,TRBJ1-5,.,TRBV4-1,CASSQDRGQPQHF,TGCGCCAGCAGCCAAGACAGGGGCCAGCCCCAGCATTTT
TRBD1,TRBJ1-1,many,TRBV7-2,CASRGQGRNTEAFF,TGTGCCAGCAGGGGACAGGGAAGGAACACTGAAGCTTTCTTT
.,TRBJ2-1,once,TRBV5-1,CASSFGRPYNEQFF,TGCGCCAGCAGCTTTGGGCGACCCTACAATGAGCAGTTCTTC
.,TRBJ1-1,.,TRBV6-1,CASSEWWGGNTEAFF,TGTGCCAGCAGTGAATGGTGGGGAGGAAACACTGAAGCTTTCTTT
.,TRBJ1-1,many,TRBV20-1,CSAEMAGTEAFF,TGCAGTGCTGAGATGGCGGGCACTGAAGCTTTCTTT
TRBD1,TRBJ2-5,few,TRBV7-3,CASSPTFDREQETQYF,TGTGCCAGCAGCCCAACCTTCGACAGGGAACAAGAGACCCAGTACTTC
.,TRBJ1-4,many,TRBV2,CASTPRDPIMKGLFF,TGTGCCAGCACCCCCAGGGACCCTATAATGAAAGGACTGTTTTTT
.,TRBJ2-1,few,TRBV4-3,CASSLAGSAYNEQFF,TGCGCCAGCAGCCTCGCGGGATCGGCCTACAATGAGCAGTTCTTC
TRBD2,TRBJ2-2,.,TRBV7-2,CASSLKAGGLTGELFF,TGTGCCAGCAGCTTAAAAGCGGGAGGGCTCACCGGGGAGCTGTTTTTT
.,TRBJ1-1,.,TRBV29-1,CSVVTHGYTEAFF,TGCAGCGTTGTGACCCACGGGTACACTGAAGCTTTCTTT
TRBD1,TRBJ2-6,.,TRBV29-1,CSVDGTGGIGANVLTF,TGCAGCGTTGACGGCACAGGGGGAATCGGGGCCAACGTCCTGACTTTC
.,TRBJ2-5,many,TRBV29-1,CSVRRTGGETQYF,TGCAGCGTCCGCCGGACTGGCGGGGAGACCCAGTACTTC
.,TRBJ2-3,.,TRBV29-1,CSASQTGFQTDTQYF,TGCAGCGCCTCCCAAACAGGTTTTCAGACAGATACGCAGTATTTT
.,TRBJ2-1,.,TRBV18,CASSPGERSYNEQFF,TGTGCCAGCTCACCAGGAGAGCGCTCCTACAATGAGCAGTTCTTC
.,TRBJ2-1,many,TRBV29-1,CSVVYGLVWNEQFF,TGCAGCGTTGTATACGGGCTAGTTTGGAATGAGCAGTTCTTC
TRBD2,TRBJ2-3,.,TRBV6-1,CASSLDRGGDTQYF,TGTGCCAGCAGCCTCGATCGGGGAGGGGATACGCAGTATTTT
TRBD2,TRBJ2-1,many,TRBV12-3/TRBV12-4,CASSWTSGGDEQFF,TGTGCCAGCAGTTGGACTAGCGGGGGTGATGAGCAGTTCTTC
TRBD1,TRBJ1-1,.,TRBV7-9,CASSPRRGQGATEAFF,TGTGCCAGCAGCCCCCGTCGCGGACAGGGGGCAACTGAAGCTTTCTTT
.,TRBJ1-6,.,TRBV28,CASRRAAGGNSPLHF,TGTGCCAGCAGAAGGGCTGCGGGTGGAAATTCACCCCTCCACTTT
.,TRBJ2-1,many,TRBV27,CASSPGDEQFF,TGTGCCAGCAGTCCCGGGGATGAGCAGTTCTTC
.,TRBJ2-4,many,TRBV4-1,CASSRPGRNDKNIQYF,TGCGCCAGCAGCCGGCCGGGACGTAACGACAAAAACATTCAGTACTTC
TRBD2,TRBJ2-1,.,TRBV5-1,CASSTSSGSRSNEQFF,TGCGCCAGCAGCACCTCTAGCGGGAGTCGCTCCAATGAGCAGTTCTTC
.,TRBJ2-2,many,TRBV5-4,CASSLGSDTGELFF,TGTGCCAGCAGCTTGGGATCGGACACCGGGGAGCTGTTTTTT
TRBD1,TRBJ2-6,few,TRBV15,CATRETGRANVLTF,TGTGCCACCAGGGAGACAGGGCGGGCCAACGTCCTGACTTTC
TRBD2,TRBJ2-3,many,TRBV4-2,CASSQFTSVTDTQYF,TGTGCCAGCAGCCAATTTACTAGCGTCACAGATACGCAGTATTTT
.,TRBJ2-4,many,TRBV28,CASSLFGLAKNIQYF,TGTGCCAGCAGTTTATTTGGGCTAGCCAAAAACATTCAGTACTTC
TRBD1,TRBJ1-1,few,TRBV20-1,CSVGQGGTEAFF,TGCAGTGTTGGACAGGGGGGCACTGAAGCTTTCTTT
TRBD1,TRBJ2-7,few,TRBV28,CASRGQGPAYEQYF,TGTGCCAGCAGGGGACAGGGGCCCGCCTACGAGCAGTACTTC
.,TRBJ2-3,.,TRBV6-5,CASSQDSTDTQYF,TGTGCCAGCAGTCAGGATAGCACAGATACGCAGTATTTT
.,TRBJ2-3,many,TRBV28,CASSFRRYTDTQYF,TGTGCCAGCAGTTTTCGGAGGTACACAGATACGCAGTATTTT
.,TRBJ2-7,.,TRBV10-3,CAIRDPWRGSDEQYF,TGTGCCATCAGGGATCCGTGGAGGGGCAGCGACGAGCAGTACTTC
TRBD2,TRBJ2-4,.,TRBV5-5,CASSLELAGAQRKYF,TGTGCCAGCAGCTTGGAACTAGCGGGGGCCCAACGGAAGTACTTC
TRBD2,TRBJ2-2,few,TRBV11-2,CASSLATSGGKNTGELFF,TGTGCCAGCAGCTTAGCCACTAGCGGGGGGAAGAACACCGGGGAGCTGTTTTTT